One sample yielded the 11 T cell receptor beta chains listed below, sequenced in a study of OX40 agonist ivuxolimab in advanced cancers. The assay was immunoSEQ multiplex PCR, and TCRdb's table has in-frame clones only and misses some. The table includes some 86,000 clones, around 83% detected once. This specimen was CD4+ or CD8+ T cells sorted from blood, taken in a trial of the OX40 agonist ivuxolimab. These receptors were collected from an adult with an advanced solid tumor such as melanoma, head and neck, liver or kidney cancer.

CDR3 protein: CASSRGTQYF. DNA for the CDR3: TGTGCCAGCAGCAGAGGGACCCAGTACTTC. The V and J genes are TRBV7-2 and TRBJ2-5; D is unresolved. Germline assignment: CDR1 SGHTA and CDR2 FQGNSA. The CDR3 spans 10 residues. Trimming stripped 5 bases from V and 7 bases from J, with 5 bases between.

The genes are TRBV11-2 and TRBJ2-7; no clear D gene. This CDR3 is built from 12 residues. The V gene lost 4 bases and the J gene lost 3 bases, with 7 bases spanning the gap. Germline V lookup: CDR1 SGHAT, CDR2 FQNNGV. The CDR3 region is CASSSAIYEQYF. DNA of the CDR3: TGTGCCAGCAGCTCGGCGATCTACGAGCAGTACTTC. Variable domain in full (rest from reference TRBV11-2 and TRBJ2-7): EAGVAQSPRYKIIEKRQSVAFWCNPISGHATLYWYQQILGQGPKLLIQFQNNGVVDDSQLPKDRFSAERLKGVDSTLKIQPAKLEDSAVYLCASSSAIYEQYFGPGTRLTVT.

The CDR3 DNA follows: TGTGCCTGGAGTGTACCGGGGACAGGGAGGGTACGGTATGGCTACACCTTC. Translating it yields CAWSVPGTGRVRYGYTF. The chain uses TRBV30 and TRBJ1-2; TRBD1 aligns across 9 bases. CDR1 and CDR2 from the germline V gene are GTSNPN and SVGIG (reference sequence). J was trimmed by 5 bases and V by 0 bases; bases with no gene match: 13. This CDR3 is 17 amino acids long.

This clone has just a few counts. V usage is TRBV7-2 and J usage is TRBJ1-6; D remains ambiguous. CDR1 SGHTA and CDR2 FQGNSA come from the germline V gene. The CDR3 spans 15 residues. Deletions cut 1 base from V and 3 bases from J, with 7 bases between. The CDR3 DNA reads TGTGCCAGCAGCTTAGGGGTCCGCTATAATTCACCCCTCCACTTT. Amino acids: CASSLGVRYNSPLHF.

The rearrangement uses TRBV30 and TRBJ2-1, with 9 bases aligning to TRBD2. Unmatched junction bases numbered 13, after V lost 0 bases and J lost 7 bases. CDR3 length: 17 residues. Germline V gene lookup returns CDR1 GTSNPN and CDR2 SVGIG (reference sequence). The CDR3 protein is CAWSVGASGVRINEQFF. DNA of the CDR3: TGTGCCTGGAGTGTTGGGGCTAGCGGGGTAAGGATAAATGAGCAGTTCTTC.

This clone was recorded a few times. The chain links TRBV19 to TRBJ1-5; a possible D gene is TRBD1 (5 bases). Trimming pared 5 bases from V and 2 bases from J, leaving 10 bases between. Germline loops: CDR1 LNHDA, CDR2 SQIVND (reference sequence). The CDR3 runs to 14 residues. CDR3 loop: CASSRGVGNQPQHF. The CDR3 DNA is TGTGCCAGTAGTCGGGGCGTCGGCAATCAGCCCCAGCATTTT.

This clone showed up just once. V gene TRBV9 combines with J gene TRBJ2-3; D is possibly TRBD1 (5 bases). V was trimmed by 0 bases and J by 2 bases, leaving 13 bases between them. Per germline, CDR1 SGDLS and CDR2 YYNGEE. CDR3 length equals 16 residues. The CDR3 loop is CASSVAGSRNTDTQYF. The CDR3 nucleotides are TGTGCCAGCAGCGTAGCAGGGTCCAGAAACACAGATACGCAGTATTTT.

This CDR3 is CASSPGARTAFYGYTF. CDR3 DNA sequence: TGCGCCAGCAGTCCTGGGGCTCGTACAGCTTTCTATGGCTACACCTTC. The rearrangement links TRBV10-2 to TRBJ1-2; a weak D match, TRBD1 (5 bases). Trimming pared 5 bases from V and 4 bases from J, leaving 20 bases between. The CDR3 length is 16 residues. Looked up from germline, CDR1 is WSHSY and CDR2 is SAAADI.

Turning to this clone: Different DNA sequences within this sample yield the same CDR3. The V call is TRBV4-2, the J call TRBJ2-7; D is possibly TRBD1 (5 bases). The ends were cut back, 1 base at V and 4 bases at J, with 11 bases in the middle. CDR1 and CDR2 from the germline V gene are LGHNA and YNFKEQ. The CDR3 contains 14 residues. CDR3 region: CASSQGQQLYEQYF. As DNA, the CDR3 is TGTGCCAGCAGCCAAGGACAGCAACTGTACGAGCAGTACTTC.

The chain employs TRBV7-8 and TRBJ1-6; D perhaps matches TRBD1 (6 bases). The germline V gene has CDR1 SGHVS and CDR2 FQNEAQ. The ends were cut back, 1 base at V and 6 bases at J, with 13 bases in the middle. This CDR3 contains 16 residues. The CDR3 bases are TGTGCCAGCAGCTTAGTGGTAGGGGGAAGTAATTCACCCCTCCACTTT. This translates into CASSLVVGGSNSPLHF.

This clone was counted a single time. The rearrangement joins TRBV5-1 to TRBJ2-7; 7 bases are shared with TRBD1. From germline, CDR1 is SGHRS and CDR2 YFSETQ. CDR3 length: 14 amino acids. Losses at the gene ends were 3 bases for V and 5 bases for J; bases not matched to a gene: 8. The CDR3 region has the DNA TGCGCCAGCAGCTCCCTGACAGGGACCAACGAGCAGTACTTC. This translates into CASSSLTGTNEQYF.